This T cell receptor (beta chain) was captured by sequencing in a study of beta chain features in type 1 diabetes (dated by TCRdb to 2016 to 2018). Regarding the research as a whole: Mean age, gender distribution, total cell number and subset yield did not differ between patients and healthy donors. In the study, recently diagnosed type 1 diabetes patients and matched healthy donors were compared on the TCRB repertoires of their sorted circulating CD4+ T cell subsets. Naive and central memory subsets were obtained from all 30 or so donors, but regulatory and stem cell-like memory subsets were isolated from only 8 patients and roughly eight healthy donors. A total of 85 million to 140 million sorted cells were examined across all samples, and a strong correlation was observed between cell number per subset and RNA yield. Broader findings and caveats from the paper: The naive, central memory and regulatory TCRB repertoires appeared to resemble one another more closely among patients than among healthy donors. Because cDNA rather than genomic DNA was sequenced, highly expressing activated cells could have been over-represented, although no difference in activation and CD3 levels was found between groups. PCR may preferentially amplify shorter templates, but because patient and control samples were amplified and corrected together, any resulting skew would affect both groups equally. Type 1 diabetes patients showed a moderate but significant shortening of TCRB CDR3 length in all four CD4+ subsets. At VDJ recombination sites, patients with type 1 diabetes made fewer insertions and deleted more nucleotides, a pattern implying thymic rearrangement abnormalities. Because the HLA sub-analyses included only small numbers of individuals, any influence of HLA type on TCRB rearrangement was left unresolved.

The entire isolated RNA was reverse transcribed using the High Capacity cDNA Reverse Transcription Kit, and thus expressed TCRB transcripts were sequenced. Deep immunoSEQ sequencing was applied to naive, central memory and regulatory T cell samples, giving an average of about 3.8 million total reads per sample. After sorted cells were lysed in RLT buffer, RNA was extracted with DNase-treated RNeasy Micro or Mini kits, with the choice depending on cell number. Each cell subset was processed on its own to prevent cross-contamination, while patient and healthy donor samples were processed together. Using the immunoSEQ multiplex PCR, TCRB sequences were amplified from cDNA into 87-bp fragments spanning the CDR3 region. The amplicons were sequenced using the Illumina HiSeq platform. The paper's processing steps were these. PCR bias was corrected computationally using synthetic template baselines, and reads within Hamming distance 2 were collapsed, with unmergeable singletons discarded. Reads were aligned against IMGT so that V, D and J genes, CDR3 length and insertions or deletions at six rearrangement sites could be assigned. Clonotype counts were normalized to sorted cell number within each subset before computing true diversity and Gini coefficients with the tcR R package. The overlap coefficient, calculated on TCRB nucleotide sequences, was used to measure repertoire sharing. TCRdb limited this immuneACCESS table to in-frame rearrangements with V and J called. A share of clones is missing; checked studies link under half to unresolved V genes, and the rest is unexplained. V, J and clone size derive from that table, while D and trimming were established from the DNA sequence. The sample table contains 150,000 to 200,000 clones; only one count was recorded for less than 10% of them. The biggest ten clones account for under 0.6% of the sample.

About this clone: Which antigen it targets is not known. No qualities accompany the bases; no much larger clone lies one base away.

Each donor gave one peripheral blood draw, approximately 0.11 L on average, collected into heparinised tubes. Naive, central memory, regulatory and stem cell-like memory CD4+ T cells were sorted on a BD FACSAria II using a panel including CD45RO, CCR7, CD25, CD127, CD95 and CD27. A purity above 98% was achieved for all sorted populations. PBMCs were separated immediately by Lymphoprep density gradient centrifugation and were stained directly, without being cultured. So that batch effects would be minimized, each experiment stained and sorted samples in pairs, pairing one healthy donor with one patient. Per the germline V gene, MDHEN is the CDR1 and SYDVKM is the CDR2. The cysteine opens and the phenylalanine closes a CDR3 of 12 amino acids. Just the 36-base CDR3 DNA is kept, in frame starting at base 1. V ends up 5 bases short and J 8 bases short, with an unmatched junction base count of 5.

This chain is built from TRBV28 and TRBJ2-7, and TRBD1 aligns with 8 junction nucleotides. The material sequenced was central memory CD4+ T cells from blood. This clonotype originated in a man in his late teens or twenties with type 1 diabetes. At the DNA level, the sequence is TGTGCCAGCAGTCCCCGGACAGGGAAGCAGTACTTC. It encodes CASSPRTGKQYF.